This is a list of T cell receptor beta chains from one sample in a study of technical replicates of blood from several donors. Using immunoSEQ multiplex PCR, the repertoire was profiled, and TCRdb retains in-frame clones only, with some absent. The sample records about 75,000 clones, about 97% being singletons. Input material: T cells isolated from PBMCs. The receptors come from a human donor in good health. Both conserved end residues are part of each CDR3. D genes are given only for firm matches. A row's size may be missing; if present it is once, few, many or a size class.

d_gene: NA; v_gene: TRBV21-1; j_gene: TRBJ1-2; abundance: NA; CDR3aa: CASREKGYTF; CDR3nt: TGTGCCAGCAGGGAGAAAGGCTACACCTTC
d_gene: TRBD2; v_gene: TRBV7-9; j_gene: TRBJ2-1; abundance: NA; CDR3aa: CASSPLAGGANEQFF; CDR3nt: TGTGCCAGCAGCCCACTAGCGGGAGGTGCCAATGAGCAGTTCTTC
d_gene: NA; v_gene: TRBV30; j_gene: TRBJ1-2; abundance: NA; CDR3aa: CAWRPPVGYTF; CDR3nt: TGTGCCTGGAGGCCCCCGGTCGGCTACACCTTC
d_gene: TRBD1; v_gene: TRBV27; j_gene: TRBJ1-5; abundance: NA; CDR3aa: CASLSWGQVPLGNQPQHF; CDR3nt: TGTGCCAGCCTAAGTTGGGGACAGGTACCCTTAGGCAATCAGCCCCAGCATTTT
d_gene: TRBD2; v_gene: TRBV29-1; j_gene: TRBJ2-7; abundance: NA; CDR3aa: CSVRSPGTSGYEQYF; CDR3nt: TGCAGCGTCAGAAGCCCCGGGACTAGCGGATACGAGCAGTACTTC
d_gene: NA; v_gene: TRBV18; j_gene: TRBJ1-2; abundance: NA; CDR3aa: CASSPSGDALYYGYTF; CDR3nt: TGTGCCAGCTCACCAAGCGGTGACGCCCTCTACTATGGCTACACCTTC
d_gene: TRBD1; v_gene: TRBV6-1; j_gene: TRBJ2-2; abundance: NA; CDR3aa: CASSELGQLTGELFF; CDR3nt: TGTGCCAGCAGTGAATTGGGACAGCTAACCGGGGAGCTGTTTTTT
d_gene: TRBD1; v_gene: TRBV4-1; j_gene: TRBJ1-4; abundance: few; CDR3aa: CASSRKTKGDRDEKLFF; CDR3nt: TGCGCCAGCAGCCGCAAAACAAAGGGGGACAGAGATGAAAAACTGTTTTTT
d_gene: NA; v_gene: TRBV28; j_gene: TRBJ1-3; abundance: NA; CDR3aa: CASSPPRSTSGNTIYF; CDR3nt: TGTGCCAGCAGTCCCCCTCGCAGTACGTCTGGAAACACCATATATTTT
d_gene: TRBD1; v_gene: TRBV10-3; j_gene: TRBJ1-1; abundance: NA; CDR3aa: CAISLQGTEAFF; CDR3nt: TGTGCCATCAGCTTACAGGGGACTGAAGCTTTCTTT
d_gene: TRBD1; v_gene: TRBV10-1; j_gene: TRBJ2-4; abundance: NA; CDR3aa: CASSESTGATLAKNIQYF; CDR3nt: TGCGCCAGCAGTGAGTCGACAGGGGCCACCTTAGCCAAAAACATTCAGTACTTC
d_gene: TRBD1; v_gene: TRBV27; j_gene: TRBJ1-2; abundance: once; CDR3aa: CASSSDRGANYGYTF; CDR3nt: TGTGCCAGCAGTTCCGACAGGGGAGCTAACTATGGCTACACCTTC
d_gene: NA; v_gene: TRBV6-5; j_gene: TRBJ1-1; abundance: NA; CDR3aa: CASSYAGYMNTEAFF; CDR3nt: TGTGCCAGCAGTTACGCGGGTTACATGAACACTGAAGCTTTCTTT
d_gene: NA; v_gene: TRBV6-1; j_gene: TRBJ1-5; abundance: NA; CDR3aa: CASSAGGNQPQHF; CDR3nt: TGTGCCAGCAGTGCCGGGGGCAATCAGCCCCAGCATTTT
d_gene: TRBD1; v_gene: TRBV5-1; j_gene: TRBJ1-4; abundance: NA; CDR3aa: CASSFGAAGGNEKLFF; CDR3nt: TGCGCCAGCAGCTTCGGTGCGGCAGGGGGTAATGAAAAACTGTTTTTT
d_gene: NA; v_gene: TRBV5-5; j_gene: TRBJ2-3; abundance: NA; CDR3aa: CASSAGLSTDTQYF; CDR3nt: TGTGCCAGCAGCGCAGGACTTAGCACAGATACGCAGTATTTT
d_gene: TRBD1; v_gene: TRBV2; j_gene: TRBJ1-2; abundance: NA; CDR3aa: CASGTVNYGYTF; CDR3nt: TGTGCCAGCGGGACAGTAAACTATGGCTACACCTTC
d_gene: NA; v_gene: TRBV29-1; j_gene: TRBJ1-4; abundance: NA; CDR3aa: CSALGGGNEKLFF; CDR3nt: TGCAGCGCGCTCGGGGGAGGTAATGAAAAACTGTTTTTT
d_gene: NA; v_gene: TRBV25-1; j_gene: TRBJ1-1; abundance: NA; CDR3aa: CASVYRSRAFF; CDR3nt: TGTGCCAGTGTATACAGGTCACGAGCTTTCTTT
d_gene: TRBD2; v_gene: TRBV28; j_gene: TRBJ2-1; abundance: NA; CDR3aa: CASLRSSGNSYNEQFF; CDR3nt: TGTGCCAGCCTTCGTAGTAGCGGGAACTCCTACAATGAGCAGTTCTTC
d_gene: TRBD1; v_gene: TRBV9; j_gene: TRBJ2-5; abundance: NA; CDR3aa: CASSLRDRAQETQYF; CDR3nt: TGTGCCAGCAGCCTTCGGGACAGGGCACAAGAGACCCAGTACTTC
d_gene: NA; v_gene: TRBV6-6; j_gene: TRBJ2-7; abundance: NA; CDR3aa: CASSSGSRSYEQYF; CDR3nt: TGTGCCAGCAGTTCCGGGAGTCGATCCTACGAGCAGTACTTC
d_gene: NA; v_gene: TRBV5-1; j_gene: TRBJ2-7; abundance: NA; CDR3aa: CASSLTGFPLSSFSYEQYF; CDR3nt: TGCGCCAGCAGCTTGACAGGGTTCCCTCTGTCCTCCTTCTCCTACGAGCAGTACTTC
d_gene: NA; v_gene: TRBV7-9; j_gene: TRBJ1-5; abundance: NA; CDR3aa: CASSFPSQPQHF; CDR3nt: TGTGCCAGCAGCTTCCCTAGTCAGCCCCAGCATTTT
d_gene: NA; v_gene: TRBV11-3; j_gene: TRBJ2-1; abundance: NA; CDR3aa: CASSSQGLGYRDEQFF; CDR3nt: TGTGCCAGCAGTTCTCAGGGCTTGGGATATAGGGATGAGCAGTTCTTC
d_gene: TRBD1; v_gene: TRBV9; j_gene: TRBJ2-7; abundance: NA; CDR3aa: CASSVVGDRGYEQYF; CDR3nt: TGTGCCAGCAGCGTAGTAGGGGACAGGGGCTACGAGCAGTACTTC
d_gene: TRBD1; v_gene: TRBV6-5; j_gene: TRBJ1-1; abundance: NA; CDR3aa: CASSPHGQGERAFF; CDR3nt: TGTGCCAGCAGTCCACATGGACAGGGGGAAAGAGCTTTCTTT
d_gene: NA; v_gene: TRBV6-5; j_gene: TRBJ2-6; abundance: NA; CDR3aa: CASSRDISGANVLTF; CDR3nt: TGTGCCAGCAGCCGGGACATTTCTGGGGCCAACGTCCTGACTTTC
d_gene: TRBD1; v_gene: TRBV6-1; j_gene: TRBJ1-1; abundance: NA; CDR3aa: CASSGQGDRDGIEAFF; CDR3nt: TGTGCCAGCAGTGGGCAGGGGGATCGTGACGGGATTGAAGCTTTCTTT
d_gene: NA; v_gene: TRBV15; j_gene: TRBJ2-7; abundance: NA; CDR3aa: CATSTRDTPYEQYF; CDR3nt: TGTGCCACCAGTACCCGGGACACCCCCTACGAGCAGTACTTC
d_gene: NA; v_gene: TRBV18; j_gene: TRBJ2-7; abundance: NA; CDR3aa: CASSPKDRATYEQYF; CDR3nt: TGTGCCAGCTCACCGAAGGACAGAGCGACCTACGAGCAGTACTTC
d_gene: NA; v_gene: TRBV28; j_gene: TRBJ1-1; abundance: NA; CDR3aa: CASSLDYRDTEAFF; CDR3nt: TGTGCCAGCAGTTTAGACTATAGGGACACTGAAGCTTTCTTT
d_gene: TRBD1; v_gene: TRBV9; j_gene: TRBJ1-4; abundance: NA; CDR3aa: CASSAGQSNEKLFF; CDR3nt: TGTGCCAGCAGCGCGGGACAGTCTAATGAAAAACTGTTTTTT